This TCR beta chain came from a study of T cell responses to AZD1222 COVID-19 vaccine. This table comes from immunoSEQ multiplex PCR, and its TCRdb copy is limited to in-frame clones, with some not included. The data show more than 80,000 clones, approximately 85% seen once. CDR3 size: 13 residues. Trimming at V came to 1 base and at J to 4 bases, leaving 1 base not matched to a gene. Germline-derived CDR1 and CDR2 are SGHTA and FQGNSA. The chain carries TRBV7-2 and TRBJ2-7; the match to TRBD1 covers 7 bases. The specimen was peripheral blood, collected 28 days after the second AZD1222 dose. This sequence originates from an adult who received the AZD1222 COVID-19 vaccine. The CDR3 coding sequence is TGTGCCAGCAGCTTAGACAGGGGATACGAGCAGTACTTC. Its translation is CASSLDRGYEQYF.